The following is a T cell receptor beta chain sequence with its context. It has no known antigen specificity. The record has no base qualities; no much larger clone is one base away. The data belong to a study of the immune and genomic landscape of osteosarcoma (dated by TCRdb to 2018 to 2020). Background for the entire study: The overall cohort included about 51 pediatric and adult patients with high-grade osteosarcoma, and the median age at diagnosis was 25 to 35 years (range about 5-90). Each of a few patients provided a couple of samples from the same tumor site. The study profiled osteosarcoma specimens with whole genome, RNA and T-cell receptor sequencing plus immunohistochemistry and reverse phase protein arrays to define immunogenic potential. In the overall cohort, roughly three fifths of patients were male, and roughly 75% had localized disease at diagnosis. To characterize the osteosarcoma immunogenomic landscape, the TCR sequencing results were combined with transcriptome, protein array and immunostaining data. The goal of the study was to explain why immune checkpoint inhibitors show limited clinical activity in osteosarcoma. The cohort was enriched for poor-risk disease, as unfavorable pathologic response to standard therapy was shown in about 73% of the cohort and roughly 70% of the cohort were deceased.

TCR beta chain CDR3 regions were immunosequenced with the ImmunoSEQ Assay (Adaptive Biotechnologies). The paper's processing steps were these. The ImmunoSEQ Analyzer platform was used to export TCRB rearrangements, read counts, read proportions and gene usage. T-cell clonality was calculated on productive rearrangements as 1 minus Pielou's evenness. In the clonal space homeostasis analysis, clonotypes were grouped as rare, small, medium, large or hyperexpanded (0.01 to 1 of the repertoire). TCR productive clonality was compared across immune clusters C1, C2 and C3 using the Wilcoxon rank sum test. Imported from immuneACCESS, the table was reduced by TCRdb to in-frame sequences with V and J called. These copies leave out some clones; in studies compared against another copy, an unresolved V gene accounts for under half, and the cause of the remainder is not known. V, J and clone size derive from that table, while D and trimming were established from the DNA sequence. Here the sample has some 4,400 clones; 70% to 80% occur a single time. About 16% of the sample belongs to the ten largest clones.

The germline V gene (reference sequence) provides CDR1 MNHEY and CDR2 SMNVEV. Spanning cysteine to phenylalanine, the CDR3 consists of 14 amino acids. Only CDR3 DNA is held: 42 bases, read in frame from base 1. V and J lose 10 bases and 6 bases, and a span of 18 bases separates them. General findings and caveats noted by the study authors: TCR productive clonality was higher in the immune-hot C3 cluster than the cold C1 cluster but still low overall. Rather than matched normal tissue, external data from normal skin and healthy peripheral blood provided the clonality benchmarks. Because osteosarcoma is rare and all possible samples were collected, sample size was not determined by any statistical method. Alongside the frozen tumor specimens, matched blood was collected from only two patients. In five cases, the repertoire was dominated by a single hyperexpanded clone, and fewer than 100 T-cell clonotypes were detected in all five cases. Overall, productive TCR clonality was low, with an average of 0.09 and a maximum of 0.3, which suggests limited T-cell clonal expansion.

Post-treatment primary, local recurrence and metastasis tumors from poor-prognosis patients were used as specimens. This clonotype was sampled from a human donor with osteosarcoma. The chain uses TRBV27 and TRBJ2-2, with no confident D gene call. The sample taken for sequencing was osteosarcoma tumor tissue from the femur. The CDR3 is CATTNLLRAGELFF. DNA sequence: TGTGCCACCACGAACCTACTAAGAGCCGGGGAGCTGTTTTTT.